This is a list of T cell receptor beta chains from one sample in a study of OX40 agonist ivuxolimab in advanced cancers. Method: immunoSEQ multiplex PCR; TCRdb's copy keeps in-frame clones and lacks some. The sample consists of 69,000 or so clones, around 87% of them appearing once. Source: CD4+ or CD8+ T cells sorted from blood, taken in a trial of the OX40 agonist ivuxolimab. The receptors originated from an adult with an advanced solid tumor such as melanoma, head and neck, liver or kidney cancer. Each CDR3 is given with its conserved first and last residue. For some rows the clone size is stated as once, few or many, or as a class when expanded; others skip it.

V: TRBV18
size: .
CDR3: CASSPWPSGANVLTF

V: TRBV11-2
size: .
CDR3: CASSFDLTGELFF

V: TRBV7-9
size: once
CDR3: CASSPPRWGRTEAFF

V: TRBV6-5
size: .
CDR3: CASSLGGSNEQFF

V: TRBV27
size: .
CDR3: CASSMGLAGGSTGELFF

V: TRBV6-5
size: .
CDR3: CASSYSRQPITGELFF

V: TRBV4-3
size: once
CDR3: CASSQDRSTGEKLFF

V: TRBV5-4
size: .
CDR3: CASSSPTDNYGYTF

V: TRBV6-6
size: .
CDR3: CASSYLYRGSTDTQYF

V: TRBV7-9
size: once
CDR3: CASSRTGGANTGELFF

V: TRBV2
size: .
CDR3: CASSEEGQITYEQYF

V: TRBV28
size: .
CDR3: CASSLWGGVGQPQHF

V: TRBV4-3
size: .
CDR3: CASSQDPIWTALGETQYF

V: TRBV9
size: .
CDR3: CASSVAPNTEAFF

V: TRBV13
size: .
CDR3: CASGRSRIHYNEQFF

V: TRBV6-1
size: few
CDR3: CASTEGFQPQHF

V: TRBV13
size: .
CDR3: CASSLGLAGVTGELFF

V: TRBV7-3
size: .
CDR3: CASSLEGPETQYF

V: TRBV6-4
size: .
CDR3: CASSDSRTGGDQPQHF

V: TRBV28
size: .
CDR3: CASSFRPYEQYF

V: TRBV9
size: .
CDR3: CASSVEGPWSTIYF

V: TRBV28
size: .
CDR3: CASSSRVWGGYTF

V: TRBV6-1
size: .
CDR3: CASSEAHLDEAGGRPYEQYF

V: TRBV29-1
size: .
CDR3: CSVEGAGTGEKLFF

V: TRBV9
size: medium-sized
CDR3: CASSVEGRNTEAFF

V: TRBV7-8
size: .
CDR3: CASSSGVLVPDTQYF

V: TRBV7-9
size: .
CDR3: CASSVPAGGIDYEQYF

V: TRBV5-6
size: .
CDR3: CASSDWVLGTYNEQFF

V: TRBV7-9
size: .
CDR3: CASSVMNTEAFF

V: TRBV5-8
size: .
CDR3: CASSWEGTLYTEAFF

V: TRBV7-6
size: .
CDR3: CASSFNSPQTNTDTQYF

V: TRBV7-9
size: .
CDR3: CASSLGTTGLEETQYF

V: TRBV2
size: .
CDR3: CASSDTRGSTDTQYF